Listed below are T cell receptor beta chains from one sample, sequenced in a study of shared clonotypes between healthy human individuals. Sequencing used immunoSEQ multiplex PCR; TCRdb keeps in-frame clones, though not all of them. Here the sample spans some 2.1 million clones, 85% to 95% being singletons. The specimen was naive CD8+ T cells sorted from blood. The source of these receptors is a man aged 18 to 30 in good health. The CDR3 runs from the conserved cysteine through the conserved F or W. A D gene is named only where the DNA matches it firmly. For some rows the clone size is stated as once, few or many, or as a class when expanded; others skip it.

j_call d_call v_call clone_size cdr3_aa cdr3_nt
TRBJ2-7 NA TRBV10-3 NA CAIGATQSSYEQYF TGTGCCATCGGGGCTACCCAAAGCTCCTACGAGCAGTACTTC
TRBJ2-3 NA TRBV6-5 once CASSLWGSTDTQYF TGTGCCAGCAGTCTGTGGGGCAGCACAGATACGCAGTATTTT
TRBJ2-7 TRBD1 TRBV6-5 NA CASSYSAGQGVYEQYF TGTGCCAGCAGTTACTCGGCGGGACAGGGGGTCTACGAGCAGTACTTC
TRBJ1-6 NA TRBV27 NA CASRVGQSSYNSPLHF TGTGCCAGCAGGGTCGGACAGAGCTCCTATAATTCACCCCTCCACTTT
TRBJ1-1 NA TRBV27 NA CASSPDRVKEAFF TGTGCCAGCAGTCCGGACCGAGTCAAGGAAGCTTTCTTT
TRBJ2-6 NA TRBV29-1 once CSVVTGHHSGANVLTF TGCAGCGTTGTGACAGGACACCACTCTGGGGCCAACGTCCTGACTTTC
TRBJ2-5 NA TRBV10-2 NA CASSEFPSAETQYF TGCGCCAGCAGTGAGTTTCCTAGCGCAGAGACCCAGTACTTC
TRBJ2-7 NA TRBV30 NA CAWETPSEQYF TGTGCCTGGGAAACTCCTTCCGAGCAGTACTTC
TRBJ2-7 TRBD2 TRBV28 NA CASSLTSGSPGEQYF TGTGCCAGCAGTTTGACTAGCGGGAGCCCAGGCGAGCAGTACTTC
TRBJ2-7 NA TRBV25-1 NA CASRWGAGYEQYF TGTGCCAGCAGGTGGGGGGCCGGGTACGAGCAGTACTTC
TRBJ2-7 NA TRBV27 NA CASSYLTDPPGTSYEQYF TGTGCCAGCAGTTACCTCACTGACCCCCCCGGGACTTCCTACGAGCAGTACTTC
TRBJ1-1 NA TRBV5-4 NA CASSLGGAFF TGTGCCAGCAGTTTGGGGGGAGCTTTCTTT
TRBJ2-1 TRBD2 TRBV7-9 NA CASSLLAGGPSEQFF TGTGCCAGCAGCCTCCTAGCGGGAGGGCCGAGTGAGCAGTTCTTC
TRBJ1-4 TRBD1 TRBV4-1 NA CASRSIGTADNEKLFF TGCGCCAGCCGATCTATAGGGACAGCCGATAATGAAAAACTGTTTTTT
TRBJ2-1 TRBD1 TRBV27 NA CASSPPKGAEPYNEQFF TGTGCCAGCAGTCCCCCTAAGGGGGCGGAGCCCTACAATGAGCAGTTCTTC
TRBJ2-7 TRBD2 TRBV11-2 NA CASSLELAGVGHEQYF TGTGCCAGCAGCTTAGAACTAGCGGGGGTCGGGCACGAGCAGTACTTC
TRBJ2-7 TRBD2 TRBV2 NA CASRSGTSGYEQYF TGTGCCAGCAGATCCGGGACTAGCGGCTACGAGCAGTACTTC
TRBJ2-7 NA TRBV6-5 NA CASSYPGREQYF TGTGCCAGCAGTTACCCAGGGCGCGAGCAGTACTTC
TRBJ2-5 NA TRBV11-2 NA CASSSAGLGKITQYF TGTGCCAGCAGCTCGGCGGGACTGGGAAAGATCACCCAGTACTTC
TRBJ2-7 NA TRBV4-2 NA CASSPGAPYEQYF TGTGCCAGCAGCCCGGGGGCCCCCTACGAGCAGTACTTC
TRBJ2-7 TRBD1 TRBV7-9 once CASSPLWQGAYEQYF TGTGCCAGCAGCCCCCTGTGGCAGGGGGCATACGAGCAGTACTTC
TRBJ1-1 NA TRBV5-4 once CASSLEGAALHEAFF TGTGCCAGCAGCTTAGAGGGAGCGGCTCTTCATGAAGCTTTCTTT
TRBJ2-7 NA TRBV9 NA CASSNGRNSYEQYF TGTGCCAGCAGCAACGGACGGAACTCCTACGAGCAGTACTTC
TRBJ2-5 TRBD2 TRBV7-6 NA CASSLGLSGGLQETQYF TGTGCCAGCAGCTTAGGCCTAAGCGGGGGACTACAAGAGACCCAGTACTTC
TRBJ2-5 NA TRBV9 NA CASSVEGLPRETQYF TGTGCCAGCAGCGTAGAGGGACTCCCTCGGGAGACCCAGTACTTC
TRBJ2-3 NA TRBV25-1 NA CASSASLGRGTDTQYF TGTGCCAGCAGTGCCTCCTTGGGCAGGGGCACAGATACGCAGTATTTT
TRBJ2-2 NA TRBV4-3 NA CASSQEGSTTGELFF TGCGCCAGCAGCCAAGAAGGTAGCACCACCGGGGAGCTGTTTTTT
TRBJ2-1 TRBD2 TRBV7-3 NA CASSLSSGGYNEQFF TGTGCCAGCAGCTTGTCCAGCGGGGGTTACAATGAGCAGTTCTTC
TRBJ2-2 NA TRBV6-1 NA CASSAAHTGELFF TGTGCCAGCAGTGCCGCCCACACCGGGGAGCTGTTTTTT
TRBJ1-1 NA TRBV7-9 few CASSVQDRTAFF TGTGCCAGCAGCGTCCAGGACCGAACTGCTTTCTTT
TRBJ2-2 NA TRBV27 once CASSLLGASVSNTGELFF TGTGCCAGCAGTTTACTGGGGGCTAGCGTCTCGAACACCGGGGAGCTGTTTTTT
TRBJ2-7 TRBD1 TRBV6-5 NA CASRPGQGNEQYF TGTGCCAGCAGACCGGGACAGGGGAACGAGCAGTACTTC
TRBJ2-7 NA TRBV19 NA CASALDFSYEQYF TGTGCCAGTGCGCTGGACTTCTCCTACGAGCAGTACTTC
TRBJ1-5 NA TRBV11-2 NA CASSLFMGDQPQHF TGTGCCAGCAGCTTATTCATGGGGGATCAGCCCCAGCATTTT
TRBJ2-1 TRBD2 TRBV2 NA CASSEAGGLIAGYYEQFF TGTGCCAGCAGTGAAGCAGGAGGCCTGATAGCGGGGTATTATGAGCAGTTCTTC
TRBJ1-3 NA TRBV30 once CAWGDTGNTIYF TGTGCCTGGGGAGATACTGGAAACACCATATATTTT
TRBJ2-2 TRBD1 TRBV7-9 NA CASSSRTGEAGELFF TGTGCCAGCAGCTCCCGGACAGGGGAAGCCGGGGAGCTGTTTTTT
TRBJ2-1 NA TRBV5-6 NA CASSLGNEQFF TGTGCCAGCAGCTTGGGTAATGAGCAGTTCTTC
TRBJ2-5 TRBD2 TRBV7-2 NA CASSFSLATETQYF TGTGCCAGCAGCTTTTCACTAGCGACGGAGACCCAGTACTTC
TRBJ2-2 NA TRBV6-5 NA CASSYSTGSYTGELFF TGTGCCAGCAGTTACTCGACAGGTTCTTACACCGGGGAGCTGTTTTTT
TRBJ2-3 NA TRBV28 NA CASSGNRARGTDTQYF TGTGCCAGCAGTGGAAACAGGGCGAGAGGCACAGATACGCAGTATTTT
TRBJ2-3 TRBD2 TRBV19 NA CASSTGLAYLDTQYF TGTGCCAGTAGTACGGGACTAGCTTATTTAGATACGCAGTATTTT
TRBJ2-3 NA TRBV27 NA CASSHIGAGDTQYF TGTGCCAGCAGTCATATAGGGGCCGGAGATACGCAGTATTTT
TRBJ2-7 NA TRBV13 NA CASSHGGVDYEQYF TGTGCCAGCAGCCACGGGGGCGTTGACTACGAGCAGTACTTC
TRBJ2-5 NA TRBV4-1 NA CASSQGDGYQETQYF TGCGCCAGCAGCCAAGGAGACGGGTACCAAGAGACCCAGTACTTC
TRBJ2-7 TRBD2 TRBV5-4 NA CASTDGRAGEQYF TGTGCCAGCACTGACGGGAGGGCGGGGGAGCAGTACTTC
TRBJ1-5 TRBD1 TRBV9 NA CASSVGDSQLPQHF TGTGCCAGCAGCGTAGGGGACAGCCAGCTTCCCCAGCATTTT
TRBJ2-2 NA TRBV5-6 once CASSEDLSTYTGELFF TGTGCCAGCAGCGAGGACTTATCGACCTACACCGGGGAGCTGTTTTTT
TRBJ2-7 NA TRBV7-9 NA CASSSSGFEQYF TGTGCCAGCAGCTCATCAGGGTTCGAGCAGTACTTC
TRBJ2-1 TRBD1 TRBV5-4 NA CASSYRGNEQFF TGTGCCAGCAGCTACAGGGGTAATGAGCAGTTCTTC
TRBJ1-1 NA TRBV11-2 NA CASSLEGVLNTEAFF TGTGCCAGCAGCTTAGAGGGCGTACTCAACACTGAAGCTTTCTTT
TRBJ2-2 NA TRBV29-1 NA CSVEVSLTGELFF TGCAGCGTTGAGGTGTCCCTCACCGGGGAGCTGTTTTTT
TRBJ1-4 NA TRBV6-6 NA CASSYRATNEKLFF TGTGCCAGCAGTTACAGGGCAACTAATGAAAAACTGTTTTTT
TRBJ2-4 NA TRBV6-5 NA CASSYAEGVNIQYF TGTGCCAGCAGTTACGCGGAAGGGGTAAACATTCAGTACTTC
TRBJ2-7 TRBD1 TRBV5-5 NA CASSPWDRGGSYEQYF TGTGCCAGCAGCCCATGGGACAGGGGCGGCTCCTACGAGCAGTACTTC